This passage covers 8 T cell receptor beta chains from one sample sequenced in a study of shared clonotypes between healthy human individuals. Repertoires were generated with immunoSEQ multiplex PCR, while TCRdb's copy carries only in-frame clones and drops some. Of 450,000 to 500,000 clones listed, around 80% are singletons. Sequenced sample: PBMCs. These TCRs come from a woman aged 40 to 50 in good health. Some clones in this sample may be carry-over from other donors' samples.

CDR3 nucleotides: TGTGCCAGCAGCCAGGACCCGAACACTGAAGCTTTCTTT. Its translation: CASSQDPNTEAFF. The chain is built from TRBV9 and TRBJ1-1; no firm D call. V was cut by 4 bases and J by 1 base, with 8 bases left in between. The length of the CDR3 is 13 residues. Germline values: CDR1 SGDLS, CDR2 YYNGEE.

The DNA of the CDR3 is TGCGCCAGCAGTGAGTCGGGAACTGGCAGGAAGAATCAGCCCCAGCATTTT. Translating gives CASSESGTGRKNQPQHF. The V and J genes are TRBV10-2 and TRBJ1-5; D is undetermined. Germline CDR1 WSHSY, CDR2 SAAADI. V was shortened by 0 bases and J by 4 bases, with 16 bases between the two germline ends. CDR3 length equals 17 residues.

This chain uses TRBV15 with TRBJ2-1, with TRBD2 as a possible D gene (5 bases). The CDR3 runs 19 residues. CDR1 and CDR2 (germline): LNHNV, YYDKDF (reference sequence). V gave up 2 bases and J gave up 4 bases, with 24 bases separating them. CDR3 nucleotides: TGTGCCACCAGCAGATATTCTCGGGATAGGTTCGCCCCATACAATGAGCAGTTCTTC. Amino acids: CATSRYSRDRFAPYNEQFF.

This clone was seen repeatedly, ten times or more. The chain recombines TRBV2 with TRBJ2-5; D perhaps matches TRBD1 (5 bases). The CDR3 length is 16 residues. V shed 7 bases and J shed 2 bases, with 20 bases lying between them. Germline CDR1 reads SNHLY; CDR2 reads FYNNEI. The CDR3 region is CASTAQGPDYQETQYF. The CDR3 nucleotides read TGTGCCAGCACCGCTCAGGGTCCGGATTATCAAGAGACCCAGTACTTC.

In DNA, the CDR3 is TGTGCCAGCAGTGTGGACAGGGGGTTGAGTAATGAAAAACTGTTTTTT. Amino acid sequence: CASSVDRGLSNEKLFF. The V call is TRBV2, the J call TRBJ1-4, with 10 bases aligning to TRBD1. CDR1 is SNHLY and CDR2 is FYNNEI in the germline V gene. The V gene end was trimmed by 4 bases and the J gene end by 4 bases; junction bases not matched to a gene: 6. There are 16 residues in the CDR3. The whole variable domain, filled in from reference TRBV2 and TRBJ1-4, reads EPEVTQTPSHQVTQMGQEVILRCVPISNHLYFYWYRQILGQKVEFLVSFYNNEISEKSEIFDDQFSVERPDGSNFTLKIRSTKLEDSAMYFCASSVDRGLSNEKLFFGSGTQLSVL.

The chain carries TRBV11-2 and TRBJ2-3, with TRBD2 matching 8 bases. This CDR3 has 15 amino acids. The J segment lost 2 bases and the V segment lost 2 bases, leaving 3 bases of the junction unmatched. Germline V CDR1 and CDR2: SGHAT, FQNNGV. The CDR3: CASSLLAGFTDTQYF. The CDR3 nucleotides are TGTGCCAGCAGCTTACTAGCGGGCTTCACAGATACGCAGTATTTT.

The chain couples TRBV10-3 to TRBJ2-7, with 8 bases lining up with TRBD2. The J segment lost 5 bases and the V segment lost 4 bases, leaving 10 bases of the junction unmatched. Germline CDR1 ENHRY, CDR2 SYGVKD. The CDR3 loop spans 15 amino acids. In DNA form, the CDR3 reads TGTGCCATCAGTGCCCCGAGACTAGCGTCCGACGAGCAGTACTTC. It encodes CAISAPRLASDEQYF.

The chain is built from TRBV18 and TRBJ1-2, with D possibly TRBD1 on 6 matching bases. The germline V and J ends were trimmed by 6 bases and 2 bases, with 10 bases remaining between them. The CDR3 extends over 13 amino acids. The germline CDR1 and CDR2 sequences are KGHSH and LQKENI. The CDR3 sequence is CASSTDRNYGYTF. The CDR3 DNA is TGTGCCAGCTCTACGGACAGAAACTATGGCTACACCTTC.